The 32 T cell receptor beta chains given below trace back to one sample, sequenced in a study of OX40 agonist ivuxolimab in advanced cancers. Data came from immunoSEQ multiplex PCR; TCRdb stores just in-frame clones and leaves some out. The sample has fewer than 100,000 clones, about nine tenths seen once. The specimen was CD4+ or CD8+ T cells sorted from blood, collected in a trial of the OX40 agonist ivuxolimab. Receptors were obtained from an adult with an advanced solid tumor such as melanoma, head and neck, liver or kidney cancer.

CDR3 protein: CASSPLLGTRMNTEAFF. The CDR3 DNA is TGCGCCAGCAGCCCATTACTTGGGACAAGGATGAACACTGAAGCTTTCTTT. This chain uses TRBV4-1 with TRBJ1-1; D possibly corresponds to TRBD1 (6 bases). The CDR3 consists of 17 residues. CDR1 MGHRA and CDR2 YSYEKL come from the germline V gene. Trimming took off 4 bases at V and 0 bases at J, with 18 bases between the two ends.

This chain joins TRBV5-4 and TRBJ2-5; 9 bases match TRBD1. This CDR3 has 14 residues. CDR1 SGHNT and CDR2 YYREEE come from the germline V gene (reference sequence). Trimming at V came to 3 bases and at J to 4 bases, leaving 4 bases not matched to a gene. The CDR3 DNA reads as TGTGCCAGCAGCTCGGACAGGGGTGCAGAGACCCAGTACTTC. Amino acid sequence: CASSSDRGAETQYF. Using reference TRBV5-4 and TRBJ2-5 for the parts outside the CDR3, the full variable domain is ETGVTQSPTHLIKTRGQQVTLRCSSQSGHNTVSWYQQALGQGPQFIFQYYREEENGRGNFPPRFSGLQFPNYSSELNVNALELDDSALYLCASSSDRGAETQYFGPGTRLLVL.

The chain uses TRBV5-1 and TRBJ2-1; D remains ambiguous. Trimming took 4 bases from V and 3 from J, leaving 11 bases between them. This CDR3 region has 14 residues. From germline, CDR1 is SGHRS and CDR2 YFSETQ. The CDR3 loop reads CASSEIRYYNEQFF. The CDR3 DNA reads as TGCGCCAGCAGCGAGATCCGCTACTACAATGAGCAGTTCTTC.

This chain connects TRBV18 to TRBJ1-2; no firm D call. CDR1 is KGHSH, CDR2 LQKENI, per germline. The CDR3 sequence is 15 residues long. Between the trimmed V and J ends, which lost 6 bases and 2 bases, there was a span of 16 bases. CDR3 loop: CASSLLEGSNYGYTF. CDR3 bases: TGTGCCAGCTCCCTACTTGAAGGGTCCAACTATGGCTACACCTTC.

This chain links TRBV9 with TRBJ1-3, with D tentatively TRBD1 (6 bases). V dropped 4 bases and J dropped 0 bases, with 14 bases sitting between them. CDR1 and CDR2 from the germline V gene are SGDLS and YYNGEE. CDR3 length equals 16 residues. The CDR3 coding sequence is TGTGCCAGCAGCCCAGGGGCTCTTAGCTCTGGAAACACCATATATTTT. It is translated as CASSPGALSSGNTIYF.

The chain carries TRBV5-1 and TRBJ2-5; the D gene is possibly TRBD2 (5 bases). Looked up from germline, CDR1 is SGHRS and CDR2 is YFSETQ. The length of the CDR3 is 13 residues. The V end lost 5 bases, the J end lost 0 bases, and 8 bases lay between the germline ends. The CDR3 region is CASSTGDQETQYF. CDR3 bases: TGCGCCAGCAGTACCGGGGACCAAGAGACCCAGTACTTC.

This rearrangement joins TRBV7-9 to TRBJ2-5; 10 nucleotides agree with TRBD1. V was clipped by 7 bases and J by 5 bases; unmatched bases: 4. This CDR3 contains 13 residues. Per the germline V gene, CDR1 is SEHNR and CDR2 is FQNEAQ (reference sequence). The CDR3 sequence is CASKDRGRETQYF. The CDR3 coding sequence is TGTGCCAGCAAGGACAGGGGGAGGGAGACCCAGTACTTC.

The CDR3 sequence is CASSYSVGSGNTIYF. The DNA for the CDR3 is TGTGCCAGCAGTTACTCAGTGGGCTCTGGAAACACCATATATTTT. The chain recombines TRBV6-5 with TRBJ1-3; no clear D. Trimming cost V 0 bases and J 0 bases, with 6 bases left between them. The V gene's germline CDR1 is MNHEY and CDR2 SVGAGI. The CDR3 covers 15 residues.

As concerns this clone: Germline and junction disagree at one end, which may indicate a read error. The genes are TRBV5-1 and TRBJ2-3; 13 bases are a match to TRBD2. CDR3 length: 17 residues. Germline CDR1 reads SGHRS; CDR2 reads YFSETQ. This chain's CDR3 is CAGSLGLAGVSTDTQYF. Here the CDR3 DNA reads TGCGCCGGCAGCTTAGGACTAGCGGGGGTTAGCACAGATACGCAGTATTTT.

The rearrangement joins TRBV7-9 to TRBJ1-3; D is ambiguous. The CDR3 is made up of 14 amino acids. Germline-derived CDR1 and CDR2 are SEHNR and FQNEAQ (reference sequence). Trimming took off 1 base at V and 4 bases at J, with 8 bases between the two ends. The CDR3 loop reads CASSLGLGGNTIYF. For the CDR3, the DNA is TGTGCCAGCAGCTTAGGCCTGGGGGGAAACACCATATATTTT.

In DNA form, the CDR3 reads TGTGCCAGCAGGAAGTGGGATAATGAAAAACTGTTTTTT. Translation: CASRKWDNEKLFF. This rearrangement joins TRBV6-5 to TRBJ1-4; no clear D gene. The germline gives CDR1 MNHEY, CDR2 SVGAGI. The CDR3 is 13 amino acids. Trimming removed 6 bases at V and 4 bases at J, with 9 bases between.

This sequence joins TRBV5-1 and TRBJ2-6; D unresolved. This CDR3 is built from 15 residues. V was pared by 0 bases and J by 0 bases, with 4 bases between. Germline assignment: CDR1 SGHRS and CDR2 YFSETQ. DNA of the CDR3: TGCGCCAGCAGCTTGGACGGCTCTGGGGCCAACGTCCTGACTTTC. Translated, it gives CASSLDGSGANVLTF.

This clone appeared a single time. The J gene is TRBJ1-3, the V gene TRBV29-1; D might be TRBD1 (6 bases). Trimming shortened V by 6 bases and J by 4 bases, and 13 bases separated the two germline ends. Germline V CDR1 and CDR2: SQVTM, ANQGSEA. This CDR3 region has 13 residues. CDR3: CSVRGPAGNTIYF. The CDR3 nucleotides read TGCAGCGTCAGGGGCCCGGCGGGAAACACCATATATTTT.

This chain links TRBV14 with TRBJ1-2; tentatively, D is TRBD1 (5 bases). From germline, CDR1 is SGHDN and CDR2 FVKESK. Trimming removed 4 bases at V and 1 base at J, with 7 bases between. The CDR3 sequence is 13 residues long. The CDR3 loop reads CASSRDLNYGYTF. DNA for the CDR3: TGTGCCAGCAGCCGGGACCTTAACTATGGCTACACCTTC.

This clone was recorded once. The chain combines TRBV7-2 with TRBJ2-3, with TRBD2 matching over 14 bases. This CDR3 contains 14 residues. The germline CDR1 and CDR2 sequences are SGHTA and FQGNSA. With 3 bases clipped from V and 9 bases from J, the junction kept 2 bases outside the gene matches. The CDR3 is CASSLTSGGATQYF. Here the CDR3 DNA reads TGTGCCAGCAGCTTGACTAGCGGGGGGGCCACGCAGTATTTT.

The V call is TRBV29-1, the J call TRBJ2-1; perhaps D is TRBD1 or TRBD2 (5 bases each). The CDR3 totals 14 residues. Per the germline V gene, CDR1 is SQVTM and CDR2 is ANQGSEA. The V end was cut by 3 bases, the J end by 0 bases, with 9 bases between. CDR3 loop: CSVDGTSSYNEQFF. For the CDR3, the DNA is TGCAGCGTTGATGGGACGAGCTCCTACAATGAGCAGTTCTTC.

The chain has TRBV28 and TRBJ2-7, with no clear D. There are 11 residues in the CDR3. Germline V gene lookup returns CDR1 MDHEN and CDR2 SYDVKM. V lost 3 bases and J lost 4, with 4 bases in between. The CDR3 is CASSFRYEQYF. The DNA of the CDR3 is TGTGCCAGCAGTTTCAGGTACGAGCAGTACTTC. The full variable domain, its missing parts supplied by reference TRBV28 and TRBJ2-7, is DVKVTQSSRYLVKRTGEKVFLECVQDMDHENMFWYRQDPGLGLRLIYFSYDVKMKEKGDIPEGYSVSREKKERFSLILESASTNQTSMYLCASSFRYEQYFGPGTRLTVT.

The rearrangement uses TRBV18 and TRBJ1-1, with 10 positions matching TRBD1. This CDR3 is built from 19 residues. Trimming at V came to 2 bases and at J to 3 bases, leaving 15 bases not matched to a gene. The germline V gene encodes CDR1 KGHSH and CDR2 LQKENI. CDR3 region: CASSPGAWGQGMGDTEAFF. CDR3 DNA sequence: TGTGCCAGCTCACCAGGAGCCTGGGGACAGGGGATGGGAGACACTGAAGCTTTCTTT. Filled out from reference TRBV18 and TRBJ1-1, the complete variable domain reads NAGVMQNPRHLVRRRGQEARLRCSPMKGHSHVYWYRQLPEEGLKFMVYLQKENIIDESGMPKERFSAEFPKEGPSILRIQQVVRGDSAAYFCASSPGAWGQGMGDTEAFFGQGTRLTVV.

The CDR3 nucleotides read TGTGCCTGGAGTAAGGGGGGAGACACAGATACGCAGTATTTT. It encodes CAWSKGGDTDTQYF. The chain employs TRBV30 and TRBJ2-3, with D possibly called TRBD1 or TRBD2 (6 bases each). CDR1 is GTSNPN, CDR2 SVGIG, per germline (reference sequence). This CDR3 spans 14 amino acids. With 2 bases removed from V and 2 bases from J, the gap between germline ends came to 11 bases. Full variable domain (outside the CDR3, taken from reference TRBV30 and TRBJ2-3): SQTIHQWPATLVQPVGSPLSLECTVEGTSNPNLYWYRQAAGRGLQLLFYSVGIGQISSEVPQNLSASRPQDRQFILSSKKLLLSDSGFYLCAWSKGGDTDTQYFGPGTRLTVL.

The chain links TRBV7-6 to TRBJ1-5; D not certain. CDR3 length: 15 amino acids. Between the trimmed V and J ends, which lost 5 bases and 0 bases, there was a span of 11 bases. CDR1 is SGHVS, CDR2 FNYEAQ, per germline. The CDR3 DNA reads TGTGCCAGCAGCCCCCAGGCGGGTAGCAATCAGCCCCAGCATTTT. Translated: CASSPQAGSNQPQHF.

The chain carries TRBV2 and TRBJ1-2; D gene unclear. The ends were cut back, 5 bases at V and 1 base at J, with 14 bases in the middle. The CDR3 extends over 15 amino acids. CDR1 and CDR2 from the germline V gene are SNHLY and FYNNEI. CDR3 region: CASSTTGSFNYGYTF. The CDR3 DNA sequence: TGTGCCAGCAGTACGACGGGCTCCTTTAACTATGGCTACACCTTC.

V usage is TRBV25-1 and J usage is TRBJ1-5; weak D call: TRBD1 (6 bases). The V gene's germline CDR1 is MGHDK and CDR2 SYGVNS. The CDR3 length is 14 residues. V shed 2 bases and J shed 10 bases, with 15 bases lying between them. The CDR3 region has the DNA TGTGCCAGCAGTGAAGGAGGGGGGTATGGACCCCAGCATTTT. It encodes CASSEGGGYGPQHF.

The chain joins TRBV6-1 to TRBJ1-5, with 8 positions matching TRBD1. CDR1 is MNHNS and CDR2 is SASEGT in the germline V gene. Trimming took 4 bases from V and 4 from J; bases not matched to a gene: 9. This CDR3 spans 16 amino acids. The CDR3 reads CASSGGQGQFNQPQHF. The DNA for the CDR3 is TGTGCCAGCAGTGGCGGACAGGGACAATTTAATCAGCCCCAGCATTTT.

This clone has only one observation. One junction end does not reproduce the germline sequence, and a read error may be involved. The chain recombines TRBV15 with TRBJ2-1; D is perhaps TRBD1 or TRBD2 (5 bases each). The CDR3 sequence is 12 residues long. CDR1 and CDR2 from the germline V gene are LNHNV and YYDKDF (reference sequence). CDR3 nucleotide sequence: TGTGCCACCAGCCCCCCCCTGGGGGTTAGGATCTTC. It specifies CATSPPLGVRIF.

The CDR3 sequence: CSVSWANQPQHF. The CDR3 coding sequence is TGCAGCGTTTCCTGGGCTAATCAGCCCCAGCATTTT. This chain uses TRBV29-1 with TRBJ1-5, with D unclear. V was shortened by 5 bases and J by 4 bases, with 9 bases between the two germline ends. The germline CDR1 and CDR2 sequences are SQVTM and ANQGSEA. The CDR3 runs to 12 residues.

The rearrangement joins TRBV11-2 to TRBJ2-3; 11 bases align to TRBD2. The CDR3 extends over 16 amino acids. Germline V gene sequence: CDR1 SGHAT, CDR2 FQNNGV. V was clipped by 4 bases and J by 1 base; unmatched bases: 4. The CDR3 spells CASSYYSGGGTDTQYF. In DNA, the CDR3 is TGTGCCAGCAGCTACTATAGCGGGGGGGGCACAGATACGCAGTATTTT.

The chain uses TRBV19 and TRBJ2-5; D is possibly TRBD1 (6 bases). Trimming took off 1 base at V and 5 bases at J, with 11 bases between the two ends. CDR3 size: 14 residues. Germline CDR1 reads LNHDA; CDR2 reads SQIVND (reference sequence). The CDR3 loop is CASSIGQDSETQYF. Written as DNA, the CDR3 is TGTGCCAGTAGTATAGGACAGGACAGTGAGACCCAGTACTTC.

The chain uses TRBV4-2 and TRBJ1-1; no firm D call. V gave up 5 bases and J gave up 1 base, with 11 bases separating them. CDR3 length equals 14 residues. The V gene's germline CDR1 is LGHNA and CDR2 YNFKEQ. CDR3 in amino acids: CASSLEVTNTEAFF. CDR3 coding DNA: TGTGCCAGCAGCTTGGAGGTGACGAACACTGAAGCTTTCTTT.

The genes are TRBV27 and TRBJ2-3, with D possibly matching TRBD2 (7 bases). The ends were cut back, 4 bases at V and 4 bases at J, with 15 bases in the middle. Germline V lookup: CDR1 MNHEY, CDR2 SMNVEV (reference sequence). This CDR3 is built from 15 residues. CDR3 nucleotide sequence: TGTGCCAGCAGTTCCAGAGGGGGGGGTTCAGATACGCAGTATTTT. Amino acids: CASSSRGGGSDTQYF.

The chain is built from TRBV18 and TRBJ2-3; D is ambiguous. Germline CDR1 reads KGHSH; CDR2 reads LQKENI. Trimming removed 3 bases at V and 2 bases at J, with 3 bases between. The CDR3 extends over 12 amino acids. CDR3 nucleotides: TGTGCCAGCTCACCCTACACAGATACGCAGTATTTT. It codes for CASSPYTDTQYF.

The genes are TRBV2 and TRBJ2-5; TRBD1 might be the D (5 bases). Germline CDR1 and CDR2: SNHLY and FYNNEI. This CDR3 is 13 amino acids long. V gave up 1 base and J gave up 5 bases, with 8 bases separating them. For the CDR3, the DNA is TGTGCCAGCAGTGAAGAGGGGCGGGAGACCCAGTACTTC. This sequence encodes CASSEEGRETQYF.

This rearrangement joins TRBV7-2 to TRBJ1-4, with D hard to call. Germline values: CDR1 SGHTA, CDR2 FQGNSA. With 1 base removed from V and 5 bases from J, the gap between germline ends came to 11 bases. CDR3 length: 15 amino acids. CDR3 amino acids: CASSLEAMSNEKLFF. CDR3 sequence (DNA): TGTGCCAGCAGCTTAGAGGCAATGAGCAATGAAAAACTGTTTTTT.